Shown below are 30 T cell receptor beta chains from a single sample sequenced in a study of identical twins. In TCRdb, the 5' RACE reads were re-called with MiXCR into one record per CDR3 protein. This sample has 450,000 or so distinct CDR3 sequences; 14% occur once, and the top ten carry around 0.52%. These data also formed part of another study, on yellow fever vaccine responses in identical twins.

Sequenced: CD4+ T cells sorted from blood. Receptors were obtained from a woman between 18 and 29 years old in good health.

The sample holds a few counts of this clonotype. The V call is TRBV18, the J call TRBJ2-1; 14 nucleotides align to TRBD2. The CDR3 has 16 amino acids. Germline CDR1 is KGHSH and CDR2 is LQKENI. The junction had 2 bases not matched to a gene; V was cut back by 0 bases and J by 7 bases. The DNA for the CDR3 is TGTGCCAGCTCACCACCTGGGACTAGCGGGAGAAATGAGCAGTTCTTC. It specifies CASSPPGTSGRNEQFF.

This clonotype was seen a handful of times. The V call is TRBV6-1, the J call TRBJ2-1; TRBD2 might be the D (6 bases). V dropped 6 bases and J dropped 13 bases, with 28 bases sitting between them. The CDR3 loop spans 16 amino acids. Germline V lookup: CDR1 MNHNS, CDR2 SASEGT. The CDR3 region is CASSRNIKGTSDSQFF. The CDR3 nucleotides read TGTGCCAGCAGCCGAAATATAAAAGGGACTTCGGACTCACAGTTCTTC.

This clonotype showed up just a few times. The rearrangement joins TRBV19 to TRBJ1-5, with TRBD1 matching over 7 bases. Unmatched junction bases numbered 9, after V lost 8 bases and J lost 2 bases. Per the germline V gene, CDR1 is LNHDA and CDR2 is SQIVND (reference sequence). The CDR3 is 15 residues long. The CDR3 DNA reads TGTGCCAGTGGCCTCAGAGGGGGCGGCAATCAGCCCCAGCATTTT. Protein product: CASGLRGGGNQPQHF.

This chain connects TRBV10-3 to TRBJ2-2; possibly TRBD1 for D (5 bases). The CDR3 length is 13 residues. The germline V gene encodes CDR1 ENHRY and CDR2 SYGVKD. Trimming left V 6 bases short and J 6 bases short, with 11 bases between. The CDR3 region has the DNA TGTGCCATCAGACAAGGGGAATCCGGGGAGCTGTTTTTT. Translating gives CAIRQGESGELFF.

V and J are TRBV5-1 and TRBJ1-2, with no clear D. This CDR3 contains 14 residues. CDR1 and CDR2 from the germline V gene are SGHRS and YFSETQ. V lost 0 bases and J lost 4, with 10 bases in between. CDR3 nucleotides: TGCGCCAGCAGCTTGGAGGGAGATCCCTATGGCTACACCTTC. It codes for CASSLEGDPYGYTF.

Many counts were recorded for this clonotype. The chain employs TRBV5-1 and TRBJ2-5; D is ambiguous. V was trimmed by 4 bases and J by 3 bases, leaving 16 bases between them. The germline CDR1 and CDR2 sequences are SGHRS and YFSETQ. The CDR3 contains 15 residues. The CDR3 loop is CASSVLGQAEETQYF. The CDR3 DNA is TGCGCCAGCAGCGTTTTAGGGCAAGCCGAAGAGACCCAGTACTTC.

This clonotype has only a few counts. This chain uses TRBV4-2 with TRBJ2-3; no clear D. Germline lookup yields CDR1 LGHNA and CDR2 YNFKEQ. Trimming stripped 0 bases from V and 0 bases from J, with 16 bases between. The CDR3 is made up of 18 amino acids. The CDR3 DNA follows: TGTGCCAGCAGCCAAGACTTCGGGTTTGAAAGAAGCACAGATACGCAGTATTTT. It encodes CASSQDFGFERSTDTQYF.

This clonotype was seen a few times. V is TRBV5-1 and J is TRBJ2-1; 8 bases agree with TRBD2. Germline V gene data show CDR1 as SGHRS and CDR2 as YFSETQ. The CDR3 has 14 amino acids. The V segment lost 4 bases and the J segment 8 bases; nucleotides outside the gene matches: 8. CDR3 residues: CASSRETSEDEQFF. The CDR3 nucleotides are TGCGCCAGCAGCCGCGAGACTAGCGAGGATGAGCAGTTCTTC. The whole variable domain, remainder taken from reference TRBV5-1 and TRBJ2-1, is KAGVTQTPRYLIKTRGQQVTLSCSPISGHRSVSWYQQTPGQGLQFLFEYFSETQRNKGNFPGRFSGRQFSNSRSEMNVSTLELGDSALYLCASSRETSEDEQFFGPGTRLTVL.

In this sample, this clonotype turned up a few times. This rearrangement joins TRBV20-1 to TRBJ2-7, with D uncertain. The V gene lost 0 bases and the J gene lost 0 bases, with 12 bases spanning the gap. This CDR3 has 15 amino acids. Germline lookup yields CDR1 DFQATT and CDR2 SNEGSKA (reference sequence). The CDR3 bases are TGCAGTGCTAGAGATCCCTATACGGTCTCCTACGAGCAGTACTTC. Translating gives CSARDPYTVSYEQYF.

This clonotype occurred a few times. CDR3 DNA: TGTGCCAGCAGCATCAGGGTGGTAGCCAAAAACATTCAGTACTTC. Protein: CASSIRVVAKNIQYF. This chain joins TRBV5-6 and TRBJ2-4, with TRBD1 as a possible D gene (5 bases). The CDR3 sequence is 15 residues long. CDR1 is SGHDT and CDR2 is YYEEEE in the germline V gene. The ends were cut back, 4 bases at V and 0 bases at J, with 11 bases in the middle.

This clonotype was seen at least ten times. The rearrangement joins TRBV20-1 to TRBJ1-2; 8 bases line up with TRBD1. After removal of 5 bases from V and 8 bases from J, the junction contained 7 bases not matched to a gene. Germline CDR1 DFQATT, CDR2 SNEGSKA (reference sequence). The CDR3 consists of 12 residues. CDR3 coding DNA: TGCAGTGCTGGGCAGGGGGCTGAAGGCTACACCTTC. This encodes CSAGQGAEGYTF.

This clonotype was seen many times. This sequence joins TRBV2 and TRBJ1-5, with D possibly TRBD1 on 5 matching bases. This CDR3 spans 15 amino acids. CDR1 is SNHLY and CDR2 is FYNNEI in the germline V gene. Deletions cut 6 bases from V and 0 bases from J, with 12 bases between. The CDR3 bases are TGTGCCAGCAGCGTGGGGCAGGCTAGCAATCAGCCCCAGCATTTT. Residues: CASSVGQASNQPQHF.

This clonotype was observed a handful of times. This chain joins TRBV7-2 and TRBJ2-1; 8 bases are shared with TRBD2. V was pared by 1 base and J by 4 bases, with 3 bases of the junction left unmatched. This CDR3 has 15 residues. Germline-derived CDR1 and CDR2 are SGHTA and FQGNSA. For the CDR3, the DNA is TGTGCCAGCAGCTTAGGAGCGGGAGCTTACAATGAGCAGTTCTTC. This encodes CASSLGAGAYNEQFF.

This clonotype came up a few times. The genes are TRBV12-3 or TRBV12-4 and TRBJ2-7, with D possibly TRBD1 on 6 matching bases. The CDR3 spans 14 residues. V was shortened by 8 bases and J by 4 bases, with 18 bases between the two germline ends. This chain's CDR3 is CASQNRDTMYEQYF. The CDR3 DNA reads TGTGCCAGCCAAAACCGGGACACGATGTACGAGCAGTACTTC.

A note on this clonotype: Here the CDR3 omits its conserved ending phenylalanine or tryptophan, so a read error is the likely source. The V and J genes are TRBV24-1 and TRBJ2-1; D may be TRBD2 (5 bases). The CDR3 loop spans 16 amino acids. Germline CDR1 reads KGHDR; CDR2 reads SFDVKD. V was shortened by 0 bases and J by 1 base, with 9 bases between the two germline ends. Here the CDR3 reads CATSDLSERSYNEQFI. CDR3 in DNA: TGTGCCACCAGTGATTTGAGCGAGCGGTCCTACAATGAGCAGTTCATC.

This clonotype was seen once. The V and J genes are TRBV6-1 and TRBJ2-1, with 7 bases aligning to TRBD1. Losses at the gene ends were 11 bases for V and 6 bases for J; bases not matched to a gene: 13. This CDR3 is built from 14 residues. CDR1 MNHNS and CDR2 SASEGT come from the germline V gene. The chain's CDR3 is CAASRDSSSNEQFF. In DNA, the CDR3 is TGTGCCGCCAGCCGGGACAGCTCGAGCAATGAGCAGTTCTTC.

This clonotype was recorded a few times. The gene calls are TRBV6-1 and TRBJ2-7, with 9 nucleotides matching TRBD1. The CDR3 totals 15 residues. The trim removed 7 bases at V and 2 bases at J, leaving 9 bases unmatched. The germline V gene encodes CDR1 MNHNS and CDR2 SASEGT. CDR3 in amino acids: CASNTGTGSAYEQYF. CDR3 in DNA: TGTGCCAGCAATACCGGGACAGGGAGTGCCTACGAGCAGTACTTC.

This clonotype was detected ten times or more. The rearrangement uses TRBV6-2 or TRBV6-3 and TRBJ2-1, with TRBD1 matching over 11 bases. Germline trimming cut 3 bases from V and 14 bases from J; bases unmatched to any gene: 9. Germline V lookup: CDR1 MNHEY, CDR2 SVGEGT. The CDR3 sequence is 14 residues long. The CDR3: CASSYKGTGGQKFF. CDR3 coding DNA: TGTGCCAGCAGTTATAAAGGGACAGGGGGTCAGAAGTTCTTC.

This chain joins TRBV12-3 or TRBV12-4 and TRBJ2-2; 8 bases line up with TRBD2. Unmatched junction bases numbered 12, after V lost 6 bases and J lost 6 bases. The CDR3 loop spans 16 amino acids. The DNA of the CDR3 is TGTGCCAGCAGACAGACGGGGGGGCGGTTTGCCGGGGAGCTGTTTTTT. This encodes CASRQTGGRFAGELFF.

CDR3: CSGHIQETQYF. The CDR3 DNA is TGCAGTGGACACATCCAAGAGACCCAGTACTTC. V is TRBV20-1 and J is TRBJ2-5; D gene uncertain. CDR1 DFQATT and CDR2 SNEGSKA come from the germline V gene (reference sequence). This CDR3 has 11 residues. The V and J ends lost 7 bases and 1 base respectively, with 7 bases between them.

The V and J genes are TRBV6-2 or TRBV6-3 and TRBJ2-1; D may be TRBD2 (6 bases). V was trimmed by 6 bases and J by 4 bases, leaving 16 bases between them. This CDR3 has 15 residues. Germline V lookup: CDR1 MNHEY, CDR2 SVGEGT. In DNA form, the CDR3 reads TGTGCCAGCAGCCTAGCGCCCATGATTTACAATGAGCAGTTCTTC. Translating gives CASSLAPMIYNEQFF.

This clonotype was seen a handful of times. The V call is TRBV11-2, the J call TRBJ1-2; D unresolved. This CDR3 is 15 amino acids long. Germline V gene data show CDR1 as SGHAT and CDR2 as FQNNGV. V lost 1 base and J lost 1, with 10 bases in between. CDR3 sequence (DNA): TGTGCCAGCAGCTTAGGTTTGCAAAATAACTATGGCTACACCTTC. Translated: CASSLGLQNNYGYTF.

The chain recombines TRBV5-6 with TRBJ2-1; the D gene is possibly TRBD1 (5 bases). The CDR3 consists of 14 residues. Germline V gene data show CDR1 as SGHDT and CDR2 as YYEEEE. With 4 bases removed from V and 5 bases from J, the gap between germline ends came to 13 bases. CDR3 protein: CASSRVRQNNEQFF. The CDR3 region has the DNA TGTGCCAGCAGCCGAGTACGACAGAACAATGAGCAGTTCTTC.

V and J are TRBV6-2 or TRBV6-3 and TRBJ2-1; TRBD2 agrees at 15 bases. In germline, CDR1 is MNHEY, CDR2 SVGEGT. The CDR3 length is 16 residues. V lost 2 bases and J lost 9; bases outside the gene matches: 5. The CDR3 bases are TGTGCCAGCAGTTACGGACTAGCGGGAGGGCCCTTTGAGCAGTTCTTC. Translated: CASSYGLAGGPFEQFF.

The sample holds a few counts of this clonotype. The junction differs from germline at one of its ends, possibly a read error. The V and J genes are TRBV7-6 and TRBJ2-5; no clear D. This CDR3 comprises 10 residues. Germline V gene data show CDR1 as SGHVS and CDR2 as FNYEAQ. The CDR3 region is CASSLFPQTF. The DNA of the CDR3 is TGTGCCAGCAGCTTATTTCCGCAGACCTTC. The whole variable domain, filled in from reference TRBV7-6 and TRBJ2-5, reads GAGVSQSPRYKVTKRGQDVALRCDPISGHVSLYWYRQALGQGPEFLTYFNYEAQQDKSGLPNDRFSAERPEGSISTLTIQRTEQRDSAMYRCASSLFPQTFGPGTRLLVL.

This clonotype was detected many times. J is TRBJ1-1 and V is TRBV25-1; maybe TRBD1 (6 bases). This CDR3 has 15 amino acids. The V and J ends lost 6 bases and 1 base respectively, with 15 bases between them. Germline loops: CDR1 MGHDK, CDR2 SYGVNS. CDR3 sequence (DNA): TGTGCCAGCAGGAACCGGGGGGCAGGGAACACTGAAGCTTTCTTT. Its translation is CASRNRGAGNTEAFF.

This clonotype appeared a few times. The chain joins TRBV20-1 to TRBJ2-6; the D gene is possibly TRBD2 (6 bases). Germline lookup yields CDR1 DFQATT and CDR2 SNEGSKA (reference sequence). This CDR3 is built from 15 residues. Trimming stripped 4 bases from V and 1 base from J, with 11 bases between. CDR3 amino acids: CSAIPGGSGANVLTF. The CDR3 DNA sequence: TGCAGTGCTATCCCCGGAGGGTCTGGGGCCAACGTCCTGACTTTC.

This clonotype has ten or more counts. This chain links TRBV12-3 or TRBV12-4 with TRBJ1-1; D is unresolved. Trimming shortened V by 1 base and J by 5 bases, and 8 bases separated the two germline ends. CDR3 size: 13 residues. The DNA of the CDR3 is TGTGCCAGCAGTTTAGGGTCGGGGACTGAAGCTTTCTTT. Its protein product is CASSLGSGTEAFF.

The V call is TRBV20-1, the J call TRBJ2-3; TRBD2 agrees at 7 bases. The V gene's germline CDR1 is DFQATT and CDR2 SNEGSKA (reference sequence). This CDR3 region has 16 residues. Trimming cost V 0 bases and J 6 bases; bases outside gene matches: 12. In DNA, the CDR3 is TGCAGTGCTAGAGATGTTGGCGGGAGTACCGGGGATACGCAGTATTTT. This sequence encodes CSARDVGGSTGDTQYF.

The sample holds a few counts of this clonotype. The chain has TRBV6-1 and TRBJ1-2; the match to TRBD1 covers 8 bases. CDR1 MNHNS and CDR2 SASEGT come from the germline V gene. V shed 3 bases and J 6 bases; nucleotides not matched to a gene: 6. This CDR3 has 14 amino acids. The CDR3 loop is CASSDWTGRHGYTF. The CDR3 DNA follows: TGTGCCAGCAGTGACTGGACAGGGCGACATGGCTACACCTTC.